This T cell receptor beta chain was recovered during a study of blood T cell repertoires in COVID-19. Study background: Sites in the United States, Italy and Spain provided acute and convalescent COVID-19 samples. T cells, B-cell-depleted T cells, or PBMCs provided the cDNA or gDNA that served as material.

As processed by the authors: Reference gene primer amplification gave estimated nucleated cell counts. Sequenced by immunoSEQ multiplex PCR; TCRdb stores in-frame clones only, minus some. Clone size and the V and J calls come from that table; the DNA yielded D and trimming. The top ten clones hold under 4.5% of a sample with 200,000 to 300,000 clones, 80% to 90% of them seen once. Trimming at V came to 5 bases and at J to 10 bases, leaving 13 bases not matched to a gene. Germline V gives CDR1 GTSNPN, CDR2 SVGIG (reference sequence). The CDR3 loop spans 13 amino acids. This chain joins TRBV30 and TRBJ1-2; TRBD1 aligns across 7 bases. The specimen was peripheral blood. The source is a man aged 45-65 years with acute or convalescent COVID-19. The CDR3 DNA reads as TGTGCCTGGGCAAACCTGGAACAGGGGTCCTACACCTTC. This translates into CAWANLEQGSYTF.